The source of this T cell receptor (beta chain) is a study of neoadjuvant anti-PD-1 for oral cavity cancer. Study results and limitations: Non-responders to neoadjuvant nivolumab had significantly more clonal PBMC T cells than responders.

The V end lost 1 base, the J end lost 4 bases, and 11 bases lay between the germline ends. From germline, CDR1 is MGHRA and CDR2 YSYEKL. The CDR3 has 15 residues. These newly diagnosed stage II-IVA oral cavity squamous cell carcinoma patients had no prior systemic or radiation treatment. As for this clone: Its antigen is undetermined.

Sequenced by immunoSEQ multiplex PCR; TCRdb stores in-frame clones only, minus some. The sample consists of about 16,000 clones, around 69% of them appearing once. This rearrangement joins TRBV4-1 to TRBJ1-5; D is possibly TRBD1 (5 bases). Sequenced material: PBMCs, taken before nivolumab (anti-PD-1) treatment. This receptor was obtained from a person between 40 and 80 years old with oral cavity squamous cell carcinoma. The CDR3 loop is CASSQVRQGNQPQHF. CDR3 DNA sequence: TGCGCCAGCAGCCAAGTGAGGCAGGGAAATCAGCCCCAGCATTTT.